This passage covers 21 T cell receptor beta chains from one sample sequenced in a study of cytomegalovirus exposure and HLA in healthy donors. Sequencing was performed with immunoSEQ multiplex PCR; in TCRdb, only in-frame clones are kept and a portion is missing. The table shows 100,000 to 150,000 clones, with 75% to 90% occurring only once. The sample taken for sequencing was PBMCs. The receptors originated from a woman aged 18-29 years in good health and CMV-seronegative.

V and J are TRBV4-2 and TRBJ2-5; 8 nucleotides agree with TRBD2. The CDR3 length is 16 residues. After removal of 4 bases from V and 4 bases from J, the junction contained 11 bases not matched to a gene. Per germline, CDR1 LGHNA and CDR2 YNFKEQ. CDR3 nucleotides: TGTGCCAGCAGCCCAGTATACACGGGGGGGGTAGAGACCCAGTACTTC. Protein: CASSPVYTGGVETQYF.

The chain has TRBV5-1 and TRBJ1-2; no firm D call. Looked up from germline, CDR1 is SGHRS and CDR2 is YFSETQ. V was shortened by 0 bases and J by 2 bases, with 20 bases between the two germline ends. The CDR3 loop spans 18 amino acids. The CDR3 region has the DNA TGCGCCAGCAGCTTGGTACGAGGATTCGGTACCCTAAACTATGGCTACACCTTC. Translating it yields CASSLVRGFGTLNYGYTF.

The chain employs TRBV4-1 and TRBJ2-3; the match to TRBD2 covers 9 bases. The CDR3 is made up of 17 amino acids. Trimming took 1 base from V and 3 from J; bases not matched to a gene: 8. Looked up from germline, CDR1 is MGHRA and CDR2 is YSYEKL. The CDR3 loop reads CASSQVLAGIKTDTQYF. The CDR3 DNA is TGCGCCAGCAGCCAAGTCCTAGCGGGGATTAAGACAGATACGCAGTATTTT.

The chain recombines TRBV6-1 with TRBJ2-5, with 11 bases fitting TRBD2. CDR1 and CDR2 (germline): MNHNS, SASEGT. The V and J ends lost 7 bases and 0 bases, in that order; junction bases with no gene match: 4. The CDR3 length is 15 residues. The CDR3 reads CASISTSGDQETQYF. The CDR3 region has the DNA TGTGCCAGCATATCGACTAGCGGGGACCAAGAGACCCAGTACTTC.

The chain links TRBV7-2 to TRBJ2-5; no reliable D call. This CDR3 contains 11 residues. V was shortened by 6 bases and J by 5 bases, with 7 bases between the two germline ends. The germline gives CDR1 SGHTA, CDR2 FQGNSA. CDR3 region: CASRHNETQYF. The CDR3 nucleotides read TGTGCCAGCAGGCACAACGAGACCCAGTACTTC.

The rearrangement links TRBV6-5 to TRBJ1-1; 8 nucleotides agree with TRBD1. V shed 5 bases, J shed 1 base, and the junction held 6 bases outside the gene matches. Germline loops: CDR1 MNHEY, CDR2 SVGAGI. The CDR3 is made up of 15 amino acids. CDR3 sequence: CASSRGTGGNTEAFF. In nucleotides, the CDR3 is TGTGCCAGCAGTAGGGGGACAGGCGGGAACACTGAAGCTTTCTTT.

This chain uses TRBV11-3 with TRBJ1-3, with 9 bases lining up with TRBD1. This CDR3 has 16 amino acids. Germline-derived CDR1 and CDR2 are SGHNT and YENEEA. V was pared by 4 bases and J by 2 bases, with 6 bases of the junction left unmatched. The CDR3 loop reads CASSYRDRVTGNTIYF. The CDR3 DNA follows: TGTGCCAGCAGCTACCGGGACAGGGTAACTGGAAACACCATATATTTT.

V is TRBV6-1 and J is TRBJ1-5, with a possible D match to TRBD1 (5 bases). The germline CDR1 and CDR2 sequences are MNHNS and SASEGT. There are 14 residues in the CDR3. Deletions cut 1 base from V and 5 bases from J, with 9 bases between. CDR3 coding DNA: TGTGCCAGCAGTGAAGGCCAGGGTCATCAGCCCCAGCATTTT. It yields the protein CASSEGQGHQPQHF.

The gene calls are TRBV5-1 and TRBJ1-2, with D tentatively TRBD1 (6 bases). Deletions cut 5 bases from V and 5 bases from J, with 13 bases between. Germline CDR1 and CDR2: SGHRS and YFSETQ. The CDR3 sequence is 13 residues long. The CDR3 region has the DNA TGCGCCAGCAGAGCACAGGGACATTATGGCTACACCTTC. This codes for CASRAQGHYGYTF.

The J gene is TRBJ1-1, the V gene TRBV2; no clear D. V lost 6 bases and J 2 bases, leaving 19 bases between the germline ends. This CDR3 is built from 16 residues. Germline V gene sequence: CDR1 SNHLY, CDR2 FYNNEI. CDR3 region: CASRETTGTINTEAFF. The CDR3 DNA is TGTGCCAGCAGAGAAACGACGGGTACAATTAACACTGAAGCTTTCTTT.

V and J are TRBV9 and TRBJ2-1, with 7 bases that match TRBD2. J was trimmed by 8 bases and V by 0 bases; bases with no gene match: 5. The germline CDR1 and CDR2 sequences are SGDLS and YYNGEE. The CDR3 extends over 14 amino acids. Here the CDR3 reads CASSVGTSFDEQFF. In DNA form, the CDR3 reads TGTGCCAGCAGCGTAGGGACTAGTTTCGATGAGCAGTTCTTC.

The rearrangement links TRBV2 to TRBJ1-2; possibly TRBD1 for D (6 bases). V lost 9 bases, J lost 8 bases, and 16 bases lay in between. Germline values: CDR1 SNHLY, CDR2 FYNNEI. The CDR3 extends over 12 amino acids. CDR3 protein: CASVWGGKGYTF. The CDR3, as DNA: TGTGCCAGTGTGTGGGGGGGCAAGGGCTACACCTTC.

V and J are TRBV4-1 and TRBJ1-6; tentatively, D is TRBD1 (5 bases). Germline V gene lookup returns CDR1 MGHRA and CDR2 YSYEKL. The length of the CDR3 is 14 residues. The V and J ends lost 1 base and 5 bases respectively, with 6 bases between them. CDR3 DNA sequence: TGCGCCAGCAGCCAAGGACAGCATAATTCACCCCTCCACTTT. Translating gives CASSQGQHNSPLHF.

With respect to this clone: Because it lacks the conserved phenylalanine or tryptophan at the end, this CDR3 is likely a read error. The DNA is omitted, as the CDR3 cannot be located on it reliably, and the CDR3 follows TCRdb's listing. The chain carries TRBV20-1 and TRBJ2-3; the table gives TRBD2 as D, unverified against the DNA. Germline CDR1 reads DFQATT; CDR2 reads SNEGSKA (reference sequence). The CDR3 is made up of 9 amino acids, end residues included. The CDR3 protein is CSARDRRTL.

This chain links TRBV6-6 with TRBJ1-1, with D hard to call. There are 11 residues in the CDR3. Germline V lookup: CDR1 MNHNY, CDR2 SVGAGI (reference sequence). V lost 4 bases to trimming and J lost 8 bases, with 8 bases between them. The CDR3 nucleotides read TGTGCCAGCAGTTTAACAGCAGAAGCTTTCTTT. Its protein product is CASSLTAEAFF.

This chain links TRBV27 with TRBJ1-2; TRBD1 might be the D (5 bases). In germline, CDR1 is MNHEY, CDR2 SMNVEV (reference sequence). This CDR3 region has 15 residues. V was shortened by 0 bases and J by 6 bases, with 14 bases between the two germline ends. The CDR3 here is CASSLSLSARDGYTF. For the CDR3, the DNA is TGTGCCAGCAGTTTATCCCTGTCGGCCAGGGATGGCTACACCTTC.

The chain employs TRBV5-8 and TRBJ1-4; the D gene is possibly TRBD1 (5 bases). In germline, CDR1 is SGHTS, CDR2 YDEGEE. The V end was cut by 7 bases, the J end by 2 bases, with 12 bases between. CDR3 length equals 14 residues. Here the CDR3 reads CASVKQATNEKLFF. Written as DNA, the CDR3 is TGTGCCAGCGTTAAACAGGCTACTAATGAAAAACTGTTTTTT. Variable domain in full (rest from reference TRBV5-8 and TRBJ1-4): EAGVTQSPTHLIKTRGQQATLRCSPISGHTSVYWYQQALGLGLQFLLWYDEGEERNRGNFPPRFSGRQFPNYSSELNVNALELEDSALYLCASVKQATNEKLFFGSGTQLSVL.

The chain links TRBV5-1 to TRBJ2-2; no clear D gene. The CDR3 is 13 amino acids. The germline V gene encodes CDR1 SGHRS and CDR2 YFSETQ. V shed 7 bases and J shed 3 bases, with 10 bases lying between them. CDR3 loop: CASGTRDTGELFF. The CDR3 coding sequence is TGCGCCAGCGGAACCCGGGACACCGGGGAGCTGTTTTTT.

This CDR3 reads CASRLGQSLNEQFF. CDR3 DNA: TGTGCCAGTAGATTAGGACAGAGCCTCAATGAGCAGTTCTTC. The chain recombines TRBV19 with TRBJ2-1; the D gene is possibly TRBD1 (6 bases). CDR1 is LNHDA and CDR2 is SQIVND in the germline V gene (reference sequence). Trimming cost V 6 bases and J 6 bases, with 15 bases left between them. The CDR3 is 14 amino acids. Full variable domain (missing parts from reference TRBV19 and TRBJ2-1): DGGITQSPKYLFRKEGQNVTLSCEQNLNHDAMYWYRQDPGQGLRLIYYSQIVNDFQKGDIAEGYSVSREKKESFPLTVTSAQKNPTAFYLCASRLGQSLNEQFFGPGTRLTVL.

The chain's CDR3 is CASSPRQIENYEQYF. For the CDR3, the DNA is TGTGCCAGCTCACCTCGACAGATTGAAAACTACGAGCAGTACTTC. This sequence joins TRBV18 and TRBJ2-7; D is possibly TRBD1 (5 bases). The V gene lost 3 bases and the J gene lost 3 bases, with 15 bases spanning the gap. Per germline, CDR1 KGHSH and CDR2 LQKENI. The CDR3 is 15 residues long.

This rearrangement joins TRBV7-2 to TRBJ1-1, with 7 bases fitting TRBD1. Germline assignment: CDR1 SGHTA and CDR2 FQGNSA. The CDR3 has 14 residues. Trimming cost V 0 bases and J 8 bases; bases outside gene matches: 6. The CDR3 spells CASSLASRTGEAFF. The CDR3 DNA reads as TGTGCCAGCAGCTTAGCCAGCCGGACAGGCGAAGCTTTCTTT. The whole variable domain, remainder taken from reference TRBV7-2 and TRBJ1-1, is GAGVSQSPSNKVTEKGKDVELRCDPISGHTALYWYRQSLGQGLEFLIYFQGNSAPDKSGLPSDRFSAERTGGSVSTLTIQRTQQEDSAVYLCASSLASRTGEAFFGQGTRLTVV.